This T cell receptor (beta chain) was observed in a study of T-cell reconstitution after alpha-beta-depleted transplantation in children. Study-wide results and caveats: From surviving recipient T cells and thymic progenitors came the high day-60 TCRbeta diversity observed in some patients. T-cell counts and diversity were attributed mostly to newly produced T cells one year after transplant. About two months after transplant, alpha-beta T cells reportedly came from several hundred expanded graft clones.

Trimming stripped 4 bases from V and 3 bases from J, with 12 bases between. This CDR3 has 13 amino acids. CDR1 is SQVTM and CDR2 is ANQGSEA in the germline V gene. About this clonotype itself: The antigen is undetermined.

During its preparation, the TCRbeta library received unique molecular identifiers. TCRdb re-analysed the PCR reads in MiXCR, keeping a single row per CDR3 protein. The data contain more than 400,000 distinct CDR3 sequences, roughly 44% of them singletons. The rearrangement uses TRBV29-1 and TRBJ1-1; D uncertain. This clonotype was sampled from a girl aged 2 to 10 with aplastic anemia, due to receive a stem cell transplant. Here the sequenced sample was PBMCs, taken before TCRalphabeta/CD19-depleted stem cell transplant. The chain's CDR3 is CSVGGSMDTEAFF. The CDR3 DNA follows: TGCAGCGTTGGCGGTTCAATGGACACTGAAGCTTTCTTT.